This T cell receptor (beta chain) stems from a study of cytomegalovirus exposure and HLA in healthy donors. Study at large: Genotyping of about 400 donors showed that around 81% belonged to the Caucasian-associated ancestry cluster.

With 60 Vbeta and 13 Jbeta primers, the PCR was carried out. Assay: immunoSEQ multiplex PCR; the TCRdb copy retains only in-frame clones and omits some. The sample carries around 200,000 clones, about 80% recorded once. CDR3 length equals 15 residues. Looked up from germline, CDR1 is SGHTA and CDR2 is FQGTGA. V shed 4 bases, J shed 0 bases, and the junction held 3 bases outside the gene matches. Notes on this clone: Its antigen is as yet unknown.

Whole-study results and caveats: At a 0.05 false discovery rate, a later analysis found around 17,000 TCR beta sequences to be associated with HLA alleles.

Sequencing input: PBMCs. The rearrangement joins TRBV7-3 to TRBJ1-5, with 7 bases that match TRBD1. This TCR came from a girl under 18 in good health and CMV-seronegative. CDR3 region: CASSSGTASNQPQHF. The DNA for the CDR3 is TGTGCCAGCAGCTCCGGGACAGCTAGCAATCAGCCCCAGCATTTT.